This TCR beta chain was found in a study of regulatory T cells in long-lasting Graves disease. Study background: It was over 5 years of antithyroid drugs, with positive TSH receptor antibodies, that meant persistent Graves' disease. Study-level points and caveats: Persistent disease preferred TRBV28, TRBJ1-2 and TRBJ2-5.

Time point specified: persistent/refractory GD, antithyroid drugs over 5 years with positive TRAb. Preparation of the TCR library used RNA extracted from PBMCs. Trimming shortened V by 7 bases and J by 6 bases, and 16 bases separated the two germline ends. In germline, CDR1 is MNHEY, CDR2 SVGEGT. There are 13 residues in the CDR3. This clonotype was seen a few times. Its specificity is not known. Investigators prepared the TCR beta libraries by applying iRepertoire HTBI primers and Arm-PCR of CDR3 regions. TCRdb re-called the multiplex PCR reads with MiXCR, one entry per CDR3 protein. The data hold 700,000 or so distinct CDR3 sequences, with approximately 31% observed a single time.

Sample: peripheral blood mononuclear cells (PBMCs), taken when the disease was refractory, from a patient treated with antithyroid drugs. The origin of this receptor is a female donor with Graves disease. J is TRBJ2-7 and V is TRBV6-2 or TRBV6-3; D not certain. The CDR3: CASTLRFLREQYF. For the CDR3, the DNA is TGTGCCAGCACCCTTAGGTTCCTACGCGAGCAGTACTTC.